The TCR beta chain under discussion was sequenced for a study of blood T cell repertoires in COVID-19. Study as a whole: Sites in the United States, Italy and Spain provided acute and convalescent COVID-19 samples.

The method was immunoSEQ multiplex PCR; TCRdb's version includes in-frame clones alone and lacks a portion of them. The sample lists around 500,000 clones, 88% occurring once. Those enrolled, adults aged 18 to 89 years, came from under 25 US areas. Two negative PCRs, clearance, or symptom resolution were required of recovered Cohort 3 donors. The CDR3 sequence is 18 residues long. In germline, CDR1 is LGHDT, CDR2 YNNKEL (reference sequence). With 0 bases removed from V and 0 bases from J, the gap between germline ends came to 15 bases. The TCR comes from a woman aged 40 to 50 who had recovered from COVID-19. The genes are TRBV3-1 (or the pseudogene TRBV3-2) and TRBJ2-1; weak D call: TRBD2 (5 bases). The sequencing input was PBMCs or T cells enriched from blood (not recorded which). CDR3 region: CASSQDSAEVSSYNEQFF. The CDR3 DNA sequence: TGTGCCAGCAGCCAAGATAGTGCGGAGGTGAGCTCCTACAATGAGCAGTTCTTC.